Each of the 32 T cell receptor beta chains below was sequenced from the same sample in a study of T cell responses to AZD1222 COVID-19 vaccine. Some clones are missing from TCRdb's copy, which holds only in-frame ones; the method was immunoSEQ multiplex PCR. Of around 130,000 clones in the sample, approximately 93% are singletons; the top ten hold under 4%. Source: peripheral blood, taken on day 0 of AZD1222 vaccination. These TCRs come from an adult in good health.

The chain employs TRBV5-6 and TRBJ2-3; D is unclear. V was cut by 1 base and J by 2 bases, with 5 bases left in between. This CDR3 comprises 13 residues. CDR1 is SGHDT, CDR2 YYEEEE, per germline. CDR3 sequence reads: CASSLSLTDTQYF. CDR3 coding DNA: TGTGCCAGCAGCTTGAGTCTCACAGATACGCAGTATTTT. The whole variable domain, filled in from reference TRBV5-6 and TRBJ2-3, reads DAGVTQSPTHLIKTRGQQVTLRCSPKSGHDTVSWYQQALGQGPQFIFQYYEEEERQRGNFPDRFSGHQFPNYSSELNVNALLLGDSALYLCASSLSLTDTQYFGPGTRLTVL.

This chain joins TRBV24-1 and TRBJ2-7; D may correspond to TRBD1 or TRBD2 (5 bases each). The CDR3 is made up of 17 amino acids. Germline V gene data show CDR1 as KGHDR and CDR2 as SFDVKD. The V end lost 4 bases, the J end lost 1 base, and 19 bases lay between the germline ends. The CDR3 sequence is CATSDPRSGTASYEQYF. The DNA of the CDR3 is TGTGCCACCAGTGACCCTCGCTCCGGGACGGCATCCTACGAGCAGTACTTC.

The chain recombines TRBV27 with TRBJ2-7; D possibly matches TRBD1 or TRBD2 (5 bases each). The V end lost 3 bases, the J end lost 0 bases, and 9 bases lay between the germline ends. The CDR3 extends over 14 amino acids. Germline loops: CDR1 MNHEY, CDR2 SMNVEV (reference sequence). The CDR3: CASSLSGHSYEQYF. The CDR3 DNA reads as TGTGCCAGCAGTTTGTCGGGGCACTCCTACGAGCAGTACTTC.

The chain links TRBV2 to TRBJ2-3, with 9 bases that match TRBD1. This CDR3 spans 15 amino acids. J gave up 5 bases and V 7 bases, and 10 bases lay outside the gene matches. CDR1 SNHLY and CDR2 FYNNEI come from the germline V gene. CDR3 nucleotide sequence: TGTGCCAGCACCGGACAGGGGAGATCAGGAGATACGCAGTATTTT. This encodes CASTGQGRSGDTQYF.

The chain employs TRBV5-1 and TRBJ2-5; D unresolved. Germline V gene data show CDR1 as SGHRS and CDR2 as YFSETQ. The CDR3 sequence is 13 residues long. V was trimmed by 4 bases and J by 1 base, leaving 8 bases between them. DNA for the CDR3: TGCGCCAGCAGCACCAGCGTCCAAGAGACCCAGTACTTC. Amino acid sequence: CASSTSVQETQYF.

The chain joins TRBV28 to TRBJ1-3; 7 bases fit TRBD1. Trimming cost V 6 bases and J 0 bases; bases outside gene matches: 5. The CDR3 extends over 15 amino acids. CDR1 MDHEN and CDR2 SYDVKM come from the germline V gene. The CDR3 loop is CASRIRGVSGNTIYF. In DNA form, the CDR3 reads TGTGCCAGCAGGATCAGGGGGGTCTCTGGAAACACCATATATTTT.

This chain uses TRBV3-1 (or the pseudogene TRBV3-2) with TRBJ1-1; TRBD1 matches 7 bases. The CDR3 loop spans 13 amino acids. Germline V CDR1 and CDR2: LGHDT, YNNKEL (reference sequence). V lost 3 bases, J lost 7 bases, and 5 bases stayed unmatched. The CDR3 sequence: CASSQGTVGEAFF. The CDR3 nucleotides are TGTGCCAGCAGCCAGGGGACAGTCGGTGAAGCTTTCTTT.

This clone showed up just once. This rearrangement joins TRBV18 to TRBJ1-1, with a possible D match to TRBD1 (6 bases). The CDR3 sequence is 13 residues long. Trimming took 0 bases from V and 6 from J, leaving 8 bases between them. Germline V lookup: CDR1 KGHSH, CDR2 LQKENI. The CDR3 here is CASSPPGGSEAFF. Here the CDR3 DNA reads TGTGCCAGCTCACCACCCGGGGGCTCTGAAGCTTTCTTT.

The V call is TRBV6-2 or TRBV6-3, the J call TRBJ1-2; D is ambiguous. Germline-derived CDR1 and CDR2 are MNHEY and SVGEGT. The V end lost 0 bases, the J end lost 2 bases, and 7 bases lay between the germline ends. This CDR3 has 14 residues. CDR3 amino acids: CASSYSLGNYGYTF. CDR3 bases: TGTGCCAGCAGTTACTCGCTTGGGAACTATGGCTACACCTTC.

The V call is TRBV6-5, the J call TRBJ1-1, with 7 bases fitting TRBD1. This CDR3 comprises 14 residues. Trimming removed 7 bases from V and 2 bases from J; junction bases left unmatched: 7. Per the germline V gene, CDR1 is MNHEY and CDR2 is SVGAGI. The CDR3 coding sequence is TGTGCCAGCAAAGGCGCAGGGGGAAACACTGAAGCTTTCTTT. It codes for CASKGAGGNTEAFF.

This chain connects TRBV11-2 to TRBJ2-7; 9 bases map to TRBD2. The V segment lost 5 bases and the J segment 5 bases; nucleotides outside the gene matches: 10. The CDR3 loop spans 15 amino acids. The germline CDR1 and CDR2 sequences are SGHAT and FQNNGV. For the CDR3, the DNA is TGTGCCAGCAGCCTCGGTAGCGGGAGCCTCGACGAGCAGTACTTC. Protein sequence: CASSLGSGSLDEQYF.

This chain uses TRBV12-3 or TRBV12-4 with TRBJ2-7, with no clear D. CDR3 size: 13 residues. V shed 0 bases and J shed 1 base, with 4 bases lying between them. The CDR3 coding sequence is TGTGCCAGCAGTTTAGCCCTATCCTACGAGCAGTACTTC. Its translation: CASSLALSYEQYF.

The chain joins TRBV6-2 or TRBV6-3 to TRBJ2-5; the D is unclear. Germline-derived CDR1 and CDR2 are MNHEY and SVGEGT. The CDR3 contains 15 residues. The V and J ends lost 6 bases and 7 bases respectively, with 21 bases between them. The chain's CDR3 is CASSDLGPNVGTQYF. The CDR3 DNA is TGTGCCAGCAGCGACCTAGGCCCCAACGTAGGGACCCAGTACTTC.

The chain employs TRBV19 and TRBJ1-5; no clear D. CDR3 length equals 13 residues. V was shortened by 7 bases and J by 1 base, with 8 bases between the two germline ends. The V gene's germline CDR1 is LNHDA and CDR2 SQIVND (reference sequence). CDR3 DNA: TGTGCCAGTAAGAAGGACAGCAATCAGCCCCAGCATTTT. Protein product: CASKKDSNQPQHF.

This clone has only one observation. The rearrangement joins TRBV28 to TRBJ1-5; D gene ambiguous. Germline loops: CDR1 MDHEN, CDR2 SYDVKM. V shed 8 bases and J shed 0 bases, with 17 bases lying between them. CDR3 length equals 16 residues. The CDR3 DNA is TGTGCCAGCCCTCCAGGACGCTTTCCTAGCAATCAGCCCCAGCATTTT. Translating it yields CASPPGRFPSNQPQHF.

The chain couples TRBV5-1 to TRBJ1-1; 7 bases match TRBD1. The V and J ends lost 0 bases and 1 base, in that order; junction bases with no gene match: 12. The CDR3 sequence is 18 residues long. The germline V gene has CDR1 SGHRS and CDR2 YFSETQ. CDR3 sequence (DNA): TGCGCCAGCAGCTTGGACCGAGGATCGGGACAGCCGAACACTGAAGCTTTCTTT. Amino acid sequence: CASSLDRGSGQPNTEAFF.

CDR3 sequence (DNA): TGTGCCAGCAGCCGGGCCGTCTCTGGAAACACCATATATTTT. Protein product: CASSRAVSGNTIYF. V usage is TRBV13 and J usage is TRBJ1-3, with unresolved D. The CDR3 extends over 14 amino acids. The V gene lost 5 bases and the J gene lost 0 bases, with 8 bases spanning the gap. Germline CDR1 PRHDT, CDR2 FYEKMQ (reference sequence). The variable domain in full, with the rest retrieved from reference TRBV13 and TRBJ1-3, is AAGVIQSPRHLIKEKRETATLKCYPIPRHDTVYWYQQGPGQDPQFLISFYEKMQSDKGSIPDRFSAQQFSDYHSELNMSSLELGDSALYFCASSRAVSGNTIYFGEGSWLTVV.

V usage is TRBV7-9 and J usage is TRBJ2-1; 9 bases line up with TRBD2. V was pared by 1 base and J by 5 bases, with 3 bases of the junction left unmatched. CDR3 length equals 15 residues. Germline loops: CDR1 SEHNR, CDR2 FQNEAQ (reference sequence). The CDR3 spells CASSLGTSANNEQFF. The CDR3 coding sequence is TGTGCCAGCAGCTTAGGGACTAGCGCAAACAATGAGCAGTTCTTC.

The chain joins TRBV7-9 to TRBJ1-2, with 9 bases identical to TRBD1. The length of the CDR3 is 15 residues. Per germline, CDR1 SEHNR and CDR2 FQNEAQ (reference sequence). V lost 5 bases to trimming and J lost 8 bases; unmatched junction nucleotides: 12. CDR3 in DNA: TGTGCCAGCAGCGACAGGGACAGGGATCTATGGGGCTACACCTTC. Translated, it gives CASSDRDRDLWGYTF. Together with reference TRBV7-9 and TRBJ1-2, the CDR3 gives the full variable domain: DTGVSQNPRHKITKRGQNVTFRCDPISEHNRLYWYRQTLGQGPEFLTYFQNEAQLEKSRLLSDRFSAERPKGSFSTLEIQRTEQGDSAMYLCASSDRDRDLWGYTFGSGTRLTVV.

V and J are TRBV18 and TRBJ1-1; D is unclear. Germline V gene sequence: CDR1 KGHSH, CDR2 LQKENI. CDR3 length equals 15 residues. Trimming cost V 0 bases and J 4 bases, with 12 bases left between them. DNA for the CDR3: TGTGCCAGCTCACCACCGGAGAAGTACGGCACTGAAGCTTTCTTT. This gives the protein CASSPPEKYGTEAFF.

The sample holds one count of this clone. A read error may account for a junction end that differs from germline. This chain joins TRBV5-4 and TRBJ1-1; D ambiguous. This CDR3 region has 11 residues. The germline gives CDR1 SGHNT, CDR2 YYREEE (reference sequence). The CDR3 DNA follows: TGTGCCAGTAGCTTGGAACGAGAAGCTTTCTTT. Amino acids: CASSLEREAFF.

A single count supports this clone. Written as DNA, the CDR3 is TGTGCCAGTAGTGGGACTGTGAACACTGAAGCTTTCTTT. It yields the protein CASSGTVNTEAFF. The rearrangement joins TRBV19 to TRBJ1-1; D might be TRBD1 (5 bases). The germline V gene has CDR1 LNHDA and CDR2 SQIVND (reference sequence). The CDR3 runs 13 residues. The ends were cut back, 5 bases at V and 0 bases at J, with 7 bases in the middle.

The chain carries TRBV20-1 and TRBJ2-3; perhaps TRBD2 as D (6 bases). The CDR3 is 13 residues long. Germline loops: CDR1 DFQATT, CDR2 SNEGSKA (reference sequence). Deletions cut 3 bases from V and 7 bases from J, with 14 bases between. CDR3 protein: CSASPGGGYTQYF. DNA for the CDR3: TGCAGTGCTAGTCCTGGTGGAGGGTATACGCAGTATTTT.

Concerning this clone: Other DNA sequences in the same sample also yield this CDR3. The rearrangement joins TRBV5-1 to TRBJ1-5; 7 bases map to TRBD1. The ends lost 0 bases at V and 1 base at J; junction bases unmatched: 1. The CDR3 sequence is 15 residues long. Germline values: CDR1 SGHRS, CDR2 YFSETQ. The CDR3 coding sequence is TGCGCCAGCAGCTTGGAGGGGGCAAGCAATCAGCCCCAGCATTTT. It translates to CASSLEGASNQPQHF.

The table lists this clone with a count of one. The chain combines TRBV6-4 with TRBJ1-2, with a weak D call TRBD1 (6 bases). This CDR3 contains 16 residues. Trimming removed 5 bases at V and 8 bases at J, with 24 bases between. CDR1 is MRHNA and CDR2 is SNTAGT in the germline V gene. CDR3 in DNA: TGTGCCAGCAGTCCCCGGGGCGGGACACCCTTGGGGGGCTACACCTTC. Its translation: CASSPRGGTPLGGYTF.

The V gene is TRBV7-9, the J gene TRBJ1-1; unclear D gene. This CDR3 has 15 residues. The germline V gene encodes CDR1 SEHNR and CDR2 FQNEAQ (reference sequence). The V end lost 4 bases, the J end lost 0 bases, and 12 bases lay between the germline ends. The DNA for the CDR3 is TGTGCCAGCAGCTCCGAAGTAACAGTGAACACTGAAGCTTTCTTT. Its translation: CASSSEVTVNTEAFF.

This sequence joins TRBV29-1 and TRBJ2-7; 9 bases are shared with TRBD1. The CDR3 is 12 residues long. Germline V gene sequence: CDR1 SQVTM, CDR2 ANQGSEA. Trimming removed 6 bases from V and 1 base from J; junction bases left unmatched: 1. The chain's CDR3 is CSVGTGSYEQYF. The DNA for the CDR3 is TGCAGCGTGGGGACAGGGTCCTACGAGCAGTACTTC.

This clone was counted a single time. Other DNA sequences from this sample encode an identical CDR3 as well. The rearrangement joins TRBV11-2 to TRBJ1-2; D is perhaps TRBD1 (5 bases). Germline V CDR1 and CDR2: SGHAT, FQNNGV. This CDR3 has 13 amino acids. Trimming stripped 3 bases from V and 0 bases from J, with 5 bases between. The CDR3 nucleotides are TGTGCCAGCAGCTTGGGGGCTAACTATGGCTACACCTTC. This encodes CASSLGANYGYTF.

This chain joins TRBV30 and TRBJ1-5, with 8 bases matching TRBD1. The CDR3 sequence is 13 residues long. Germline V gene lookup returns CDR1 GTSNPN and CDR2 SVGIG (reference sequence). Trimming took 2 bases from V and 7 from J; bases not matched to a gene: 4. The DNA for the CDR3 is TGTGCCTGGAGTTACAGGGGGGGACAGCCCCAGCATTTT. Protein product: CAWSYRGGQPQHF.

V and J are TRBV14 and TRBJ1-2; D ambiguous. The CDR3 extends over 14 amino acids. V dropped 1 base and J dropped 4 bases, with 10 bases sitting between them. Germline CDR1 and CDR2: SGHDN and FVKESK. CDR3 residues: CASSQATGIYGYTF. CDR3 bases: TGTGCCAGCAGCCAAGCGACGGGGATCTATGGCTACACCTTC.

V gene TRBV15 combines with J gene TRBJ1-2, with 8 bases matching TRBD1. CDR3 length: 19 residues. V dropped 0 bases and J dropped 0; count of bases not matched to a gene: 12. The germline gives CDR1 LNHNV, CDR2 YYDKDF (reference sequence). In nucleotides, the CDR3 is TGTGCCACCAGCAGAGATCGGGCAGGGGGCCCCCCCTCTAACTATGGCTACACCTTC. Residues: CATSRDRAGGPPSNYGYTF.

The chain employs TRBV5-4 and TRBJ1-1, with D uncertain. Germline values: CDR1 SGHNT, CDR2 YYREEE (reference sequence). V lost 5 bases to trimming and J lost 1 base, with 9 bases between them. CDR3 length: 13 residues. The CDR3 DNA reads TGTGCCAGCAGACGAGGACGGAACACTGAAGCTTTCTTT. This encodes CASRRGRNTEAFF.